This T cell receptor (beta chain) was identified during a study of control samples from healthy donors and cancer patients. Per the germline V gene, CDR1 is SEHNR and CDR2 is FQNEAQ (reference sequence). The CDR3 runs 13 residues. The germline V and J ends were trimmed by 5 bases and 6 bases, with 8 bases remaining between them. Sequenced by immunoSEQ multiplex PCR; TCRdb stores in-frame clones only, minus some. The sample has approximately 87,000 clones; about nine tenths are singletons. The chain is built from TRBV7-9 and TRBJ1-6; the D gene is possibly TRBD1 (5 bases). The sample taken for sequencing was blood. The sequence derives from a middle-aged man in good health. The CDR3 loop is CASSQGVNSPLHF. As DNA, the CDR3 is TGTGCCAGCAGCCAAGGGGTTAATTCACCCCTCCACTTT.